The rows below give T cell receptor beta chains drawn from one sample of a study of blood T cell repertoires in COVID-19. Libraries were prepared by immunoSEQ multiplex PCR; TCRdb keeps only in-frame clonotypes and omits some of them. The table lists tens of thousands of clones, roughly 82% of them singletons. Sequencing was performed on peripheral blood. The source of these receptors is a man older than 75 with active or convalescent COVID-19. Both conserved end residues are part of each CDR3. Each record gives: clone size, J gene, V gene, D gene, CDR3 protein, CDR3 DNA. A D gene is named only where the DNA matches it firmly. Clone size is shown for a subset of rows, as once, few, many or a class of expanded clone.

size: few; J: TRBJ2-7; V: TRBV7-8; D: TRBD2; CDR3: CASSSGTSGSGYEQYF; DNA: TGTGCCAGCAGCTCGGGGACTAGCGGGAGCGGGTACGAGCAGTACTTC
size: .; J: TRBJ2-3; V: TRBV6-2/TRBV6-3; D: TRBD2; CDR3: CASSESGLAGSMAGTQYF; DNA: TGTGCCAGCAGCGAATCGGGACTAGCGGGGTCCATGGCTGGTACGCAGTATTTT
size: .; J: TRBJ1-2; V: TRBV7-9; D: .; CDR3: CASSAILKTQGGYTF; DNA: TGTGCCAGCAGCGCTATACTGAAAACTCAGGGTGGCTACACCTTC
size: .; J: TRBJ2-1; V: TRBV28; D: TRBD2; CDR3: CASSESGRANNEQFF; DNA: TGTGCCAGCAGTGAAAGCGGGAGGGCAAACAATGAGCAGTTCTTC
size: .; J: TRBJ2-5; V: TRBV11-2; D: TRBD1; CDR3: CASSLNPTGDRWTQYF; DNA: TGTGCCAGCAGCTTAAATCCCACTGGGGACAGATGGACCCAGTACTTC
size: .; J: TRBJ1-1; V: TRBV4-2; D: TRBD1; CDR3: CASSLSDRGNTEAFF; DNA: TGTGCCAGCAGCCTTTCGGACAGGGGTAACACTGAAGCTTTCTTT
size: .; J: TRBJ1-2; V: TRBV12-3/TRBV12-4; D: .; CDR3: CASSSLGQFYTF; DNA: TGTGCCAGCAGTTCGCTCGGACAGTTCTACACCTTC
size: .; J: TRBJ2-2; V: TRBV7-3; D: .; CDR3: CASSLEGSGELFF; DNA: TGTGCCAGCAGCTTGGAGGGGAGCGGGGAGCTGTTTTTT
size: .; J: TRBJ2-7; V: TRBV7-9; D: .; CDR3: CASSLRGEQYF; DNA: TGTGCCAGCAGCCTACGGGGCGAGCAGTACTTC
size: .; J: TRBJ2-6; V: TRBV6-5; D: .; CDR3: CASARSGANVLTF; DNA: TGTGCCAGCGCCAGATCCGGGGCCAACGTCCTGACTTTC
size: .; J: TRBJ2-5; V: TRBV28; D: .; CDR3: CASSLIRGETQYF; DNA: TGTGCCAGCAGTTTAATTCGGGGGGAGACCCAGTACTTC